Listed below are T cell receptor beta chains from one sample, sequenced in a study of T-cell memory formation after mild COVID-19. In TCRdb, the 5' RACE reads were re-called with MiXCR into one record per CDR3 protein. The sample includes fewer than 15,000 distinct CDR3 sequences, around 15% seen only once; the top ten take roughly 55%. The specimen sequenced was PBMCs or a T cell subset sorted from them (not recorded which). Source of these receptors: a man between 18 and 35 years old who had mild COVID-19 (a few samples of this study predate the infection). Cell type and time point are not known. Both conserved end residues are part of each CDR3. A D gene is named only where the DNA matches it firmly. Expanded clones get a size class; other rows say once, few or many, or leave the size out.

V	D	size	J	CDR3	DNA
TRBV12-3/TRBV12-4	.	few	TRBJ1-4	CASNSLGEKLFF	TGTGCCAGCAACTCACTTGGTGAAAAACTGTTTTTT
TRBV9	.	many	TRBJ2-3	CASTVYASTDTQYF	TGTGCCAGCACCGTCTACGCTAGCACAGATACGCAGTATTTT
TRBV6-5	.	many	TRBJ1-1	CASSYSIVGGGTEAFF	TGTGCCAGCAGTTACTCGATTGTTGGCGGTGGCACTGAAGCTTTCTTT
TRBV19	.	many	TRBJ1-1	CASKESGTTEAFF	TGTGCCAGTAAGGAATCCGGGACAACTGAAGCTTTCTTT
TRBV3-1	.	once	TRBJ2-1	CASSQDGPEFF	TGTGCCAGCAGCCAAGATGGGCCCGAGTTCTTC
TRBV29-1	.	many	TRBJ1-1	CSATGRRNTEAFF	TGCAGCGCCACGGGACGCCGGAACACTGAAGCTTTCTTT
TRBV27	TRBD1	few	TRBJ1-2	CASSSLSLFGTGGYGYTF	TGTGCCAGCAGTTCACTTTCTCTTTTCGGGACAGGAGGCTATGGCTACACCTTC
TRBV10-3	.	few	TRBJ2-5	CAISEEEVGTQYF	TGTGCCATCAGTGAGGAGGAAGTTGGGACCCAGTACTTC
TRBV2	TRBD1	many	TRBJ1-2	CASRDRGPGYTF	TGTGCCAGCAGGGACAGGGGGCCTGGCTACACCTTC
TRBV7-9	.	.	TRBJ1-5	CASSLAGTESCCSNQPQHF	TGTGCCAGCAGCTTAGCTGGCACAGAAAGTTGTTGTAGCAATCAGCCCCAGCATTTT
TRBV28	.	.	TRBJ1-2	CASSLWSDYGYTF	TGTGCCAGCAGTTTATGGTCGGACTATGGCTACACCTTC
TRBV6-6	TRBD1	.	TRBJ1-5	CASSGTGGPQPQHF	TGTGCCAGCAGCGGAACAGGGGGCCCTCAGCCCCAGCATTTT
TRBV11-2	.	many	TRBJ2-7	CASTPVSSGHRSYEQYF	TGTGCCAGCACCCCCGTTTCTTCGGGACACCGCTCCTACGAGCAGTACTTC
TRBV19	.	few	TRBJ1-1	CASSIDRDAEAFF	TGTGCCAGTAGTATAGATCGGGATGCTGAAGCTTTCTTT
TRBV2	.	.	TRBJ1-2	CASSDSWGANYGYTF	TGTGCCAGCAGTGACTCTTGGGGAGCCAACTATGGCTACACCTTC
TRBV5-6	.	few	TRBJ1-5	CASSARGVGGNQPQHF	TGTGCCAGCAGCGCCCGGGGGGTTGGGGGCAATCAGCCCCAGCATTTT
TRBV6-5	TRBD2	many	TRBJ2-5	CASRPTLAGPQETQYF	TGTGCCAGCAGACCGACACTAGCGGGGCCCCAAGAGACCCAGTACTTC
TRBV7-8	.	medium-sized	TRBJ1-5	CASSFKDRPFGNQPQHF	TGTGCCAGCAGCTTCAAAGACAGGCCCTTCGGCAATCAGCCCCAGCATTTT
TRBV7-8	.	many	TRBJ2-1	CASSLRGYNEQFF	TGTGCCAGCAGCTTAAGAGGGTACAATGAGCAGTTCTTC
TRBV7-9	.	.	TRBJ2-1	CASSFSPGTSPRRQFF	TGTGCCAGCAGTTTTTCACCCGGGACAAGCCCGAGAAGGCAGTTCTTC
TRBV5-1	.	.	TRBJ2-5	CASSFLPQETQYF	TGCGCCAGCAGCTTCCTTCCCCAAGAGACCCAGTACTTC
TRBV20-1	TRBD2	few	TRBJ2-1	CSDLPTSGAADEQFF	TGCAGTGACTTGCCGACTAGCGGCGCTGCTGATGAGCAGTTCTTC
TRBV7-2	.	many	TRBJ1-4	CASSLGPNEKLFF	TGTGCCAGCAGCTTAGGACCGAATGAAAAACTGTTTTTT
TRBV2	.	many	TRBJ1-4	CANDRIATNEKLFF	TGTGCCAACGACAGGATCGCAACTAATGAAAAACTGTTTTTT